This TCR beta chain was identified during a study of T cell responses to AZD1222 COVID-19 vaccine. The study's findings and limits: Among AZD1222 vaccinees, only 6 or 7 were seropositive at baseline. Regions 160-218 and 743-854 dominated among vaccine-associated CD4 TCRs spanning spike. Rises in breadth and depth of Spike-specific TCRs came after two AZD1222 doses. After the peak T cell response, and only then, were repertoires sampled.

This table comes from immunoSEQ multiplex PCR, and its TCRdb copy is limited to in-frame clones, with some not included. The sample has 130,000 or so clones; roughly 90% are singletons. The sample holds one count of this clone. The target antigen is unknown. Germline CDR1 SGDLS, CDR2 YYNGEE. This CDR3 is 15 amino acids long. The trim removed 6 bases at V and 5 bases at J, leaving 10 bases unmatched. Material: peripheral blood, obtained on day 0 of MenACWY control vaccination. The rearrangement links TRBV9 to TRBJ2-3, with 9 bases lining up with TRBD2. The clonotype originates from an adult in good health. As DNA, the CDR3 is TGTGCCAGCACCTATAGCGGGAGCGGGGTAGATACGCAGTATTTT. Amino acids: CASTYSGSGVDTQYF.